Listed here are 29 T cell receptor beta chains from one sample, sequenced in a study of monozygotic twins with inflammatory bowel disease. TCRdb reworked the 5' RACE reads into one entry per CDR3 protein, no DNA. The repertoire table contains just under 45,000 distinct CDR3 sequences. What was sequenced was blood. Receptor source: a human donor with ulcerative colitis or Crohn's disease, or a healthy co-twin of an affected twin (not recorded which).

The chain carries TRBV20-1 and TRBJ2-5; TCRdb designates TRBD2, a call that cannot be tested without DNA. There are 16 residues in the CDR3. Germline V lookup: CDR1 DFQATT, CDR2 SNEGSKA (reference sequence). CDR3 sequence: CSATGTSGGIQETQYF.

This sequence joins TRBV11-1 and TRBJ2-1; absent DNA, TCRdb's TRBD1 call cannot be checked. The CDR3 totals 14 residues. CDR1 and CDR2 (germline): SGHAT, FQDESV (reference sequence). CDR3 in amino acids: CASSLSGQSLEQFF.

The chain joins TRBV5-1 to TRBJ2-1; TCRdb's D call, TRBD2, is unchecked because there is no DNA. Germline assignment: CDR1 SGHRS and CDR2 YFSETQ. This CDR3 is 13 amino acids long. The CDR3 region is CASSLTSVGEQFF.

V and J are TRBV16 and TRBJ1-5; TCRdb indicates TRBD1, and absent DNA this call remains unverified. CDR3 length: 14 residues. In germline, CDR1 is KGHSY, CDR2 FQNENV. This CDR3 is CASSPTGTPQPQHF. The whole variable domain, filled in from reference TRBV16 and TRBJ1-5, reads GEEVAQTPKHLVRGEGQKAKLYCAPIKGHSYVFWYQQVLKNEFKFLISFQNENVFDETGMPKERFSAKCLPNSPCSLEIQATKLEDSAVYFCASSPTGTPQPQHFGDGTRLSIL.

This chain joins TRBV12-3 or TRBV12-4 and TRBJ2-3; absent DNA, TCRdb's TRBD2 call cannot be checked. The CDR3 extends over 16 amino acids. CDR3 protein: CASSSTSGGAIGTQYF.

The chain combines TRBV28 with TRBJ2-3; TCRdb outputs TRBD2, but without DNA this stays unchecked. This CDR3 region has 15 residues. In germline, CDR1 is MDHEN, CDR2 SYDVKM. The CDR3 protein is CASRILEGGGDTQYF.

The chain has TRBV7-3 and TRBJ2-1; TCRdb outputs TRBD1, but without DNA this stays unchecked. Germline V gene data show CDR1 as SGHTA and CDR2 as FQGTGA. CDR3 size: 16 residues. The CDR3 sequence is CASSLTGGTGREEQFF. The full variable domain, with the rest looked up from reference TRBV7-3 and TRBJ2-1, is GAGVSQTPSNKVTEKGKYVELRCDPISGHTALYWYRQSLGQGPEFLIYFQGTGAADDSGLPNDRFFAVRPEGSVSTLKIQRTERGDSAVYLCASSLTGGTGREEQFFGPGTRLTVL.

The CDR3 spells CASSLDNWGAQHF. This sequence joins TRBV11-2 and TRBJ1-5. Germline CDR1 and CDR2: SGHAT and FQNNGV. The CDR3 is made up of 13 amino acids. Supplemented by reference TRBV11-2 and TRBJ1-5, the full variable domain reads EAGVAQSPRYKIIEKRQSVAFWCNPISGHATLYWYQQILGQGPKLLIQFQNNGVVDDSQLPKDRFSAERLKGVDSTLKIQPAKLEDSAVYLCASSLDNWGAQHFGDGTRLSIL.

The genes are TRBV7-2 and TRBJ1-2; no DNA is available, so the TRBD1 call from TCRdb remains unchecked. There are 14 residues in the CDR3. From germline, CDR1 is SGHTA and CDR2 FQGNSA. The CDR3 loop reads CASSRDRENYGYTF.

The V and J genes are TRBV4-3 and TRBJ2-2; TCRdb reports TRBD1, a call that lacks DNA to check it against. The CDR3 loop spans 18 amino acids. The V gene's germline CDR1 is LGHNA and CDR2 YSLEER. CDR3 region: CASSQDLAGATFTGELFF.

The genes are TRBV5-6 and TRBJ2-4. The CDR3 runs 16 residues. Per germline, CDR1 SGHDT and CDR2 YYEEEE. CDR3 protein: CASSPQVTGSKNIQYF. Variable domain in full (rest from reference TRBV5-6 and TRBJ2-4): DAGVTQSPTHLIKTRGQQVTLRCSPKSGHDTVSWYQQALGQGPQFIFQYYEEEERQRGNFPDRFSGHQFPNYSSELNVNALLLGDSALYLCASSPQVTGSKNIQYFGAGTRLSVL.

The chain uses TRBV20-1 and TRBJ1-1. The CDR3 runs 13 residues. Per the germline V gene, CDR1 is DFQATT and CDR2 is SNEGSKA (reference sequence). CDR3 loop: CSGCRQPNTEAFF.

The V gene is TRBV5-4, the J gene TRBJ2-7. The CDR3 extends over 12 amino acids. CDR1 is SGHNT and CDR2 is YYREEE in the germline V gene (reference sequence). The CDR3 sequence is CASSSSTYEQYF.

This CDR3 reads CSVVRPANTEAFF. The chain employs TRBV29-1 and TRBJ1-1. The CDR3 runs 13 residues. Germline CDR1 SQVTM, CDR2 ANQGSEA.

The J gene is TRBJ2-5, the V gene TRBV4-3; lacking DNA, the TRBD1 call made by TCRdb goes unchecked. This CDR3 is built from 14 residues. Germline V gene sequence: CDR1 LGHNA, CDR2 YSLEER. This chain's CDR3 is CASSPGQGAETQYF.

The chain has TRBV20-1 and TRBJ2-7. Germline V gene sequence: CDR1 DFQATT, CDR2 SNEGSKA (reference sequence). CDR3 length equals 15 residues. The CDR3 loop reads CSASGRHSVSYEQYF.

V usage is TRBV20-1 and J usage is TRBJ2-5; TCRdb proposes TRBD1, but this gene call is untestable without DNA. Germline loops: CDR1 DFQATT, CDR2 SNEGSKA (reference sequence). This CDR3 region has 13 residues. The chain's CDR3 is CTTGRGAAETQYF.

The chain has TRBV9 and TRBJ2-2. Germline lookup yields CDR1 SGDLS and CDR2 YYNGEE. The CDR3 covers 14 residues. The CDR3 loop is CASSVDSGSGELFF.

V usage is TRBV3-1 and J usage is TRBJ2-3; TCRdb lists TRBD2, though no DNA is available to test this call. The V gene's germline CDR1 is LGHDT and CDR2 YNNKEL (reference sequence). The CDR3 length is 14 residues. The CDR3 loop reads CASSQSEGTDTQYF.

V usage is TRBV6-2 or TRBV6-3 and J usage is TRBJ1-3; TCRdb proposes TRBD1, but this gene call is untestable without DNA. Germline V gene data show CDR1 as MNHEY and CDR2 as SVGEGT. The CDR3 has 16 amino acids. CDR3 sequence: CASSGRDLNTGNTIYF.

The V call is TRBV7-2, the J call TRBJ2-7; the TRBD1 assignment by TCRdb is unverifiable without DNA. The CDR3 contains 15 residues. CDR1 SGHTA and CDR2 FQGNSA come from the germline V gene. CDR3 amino acids: CASSGRTGRSYEQYF. Full variable domain (outside the CDR3, taken from reference TRBV7-2 and TRBJ2-7): GAGVSQSPSNKVTEKGKDVELRCDPISGHTALYWYRQSLGQGLEFLIYFQGNSAPDKSGLPSDRFSAERTGGSVSTLTIQRTQQEDSAVYLCASSGRTGRSYEQYFGPGTRLTVT.

The rearrangement joins TRBV5-1 to TRBJ1-2; the TCRdb call, TRBD1, lacks DNA for checking. This CDR3 is 14 amino acids long. The V gene's germline CDR1 is SGHRS and CDR2 YFSETQ. The CDR3 reads CASSYAGQGRGYTF.

The chain carries TRBV25-1 and TRBJ2-1; no DNA is available, so the TRBD1 call from TCRdb remains unchecked. Germline V gene sequence: CDR1 MGHDK, CDR2 SYGVNS. The length of the CDR3 is 14 residues. The CDR3 here is CASSDRGVYNEQFF.

This chain uses TRBV4-1 with TRBJ2-7; TCRdb lists TRBD2, though no DNA is available to test this call. The CDR3 totals 18 residues. Germline V gene lookup returns CDR1 MGHRA and CDR2 YSYEKL. The CDR3 reads CASSQTDMGLAGTYEQYF.

The rearrangement joins TRBV4-1 to TRBJ2-4. CDR3 length: 15 residues. Germline-derived CDR1 and CDR2 are MGHRA and YSYEKL. The CDR3 reads CASSQPTRAKNIQYF.

This rearrangement joins TRBV11-1 to TRBJ1-1; the D gene TCRdb calls, TRBD1, cannot be checked with no DNA. Germline V gives CDR1 SGHAT, CDR2 FQDESV (reference sequence). This CDR3 region has 18 residues. The CDR3 protein is CASSARGAQRTVNTEAFF.

The chain is built from TRBV5-1 and TRBJ2-1; TCRdb indicates TRBD2, and absent DNA this call remains unverified. Germline assignment: CDR1 SGHRS and CDR2 YFSETQ. CDR3 length equals 13 residues. The CDR3 loop reads CATRTSGVDEQFF.

The gene calls are TRBV5-1 and TRBJ2-3; TCRdb picks TRBD1, but there is no DNA to check that call. The CDR3 has 15 amino acids. Germline CDR1 reads SGHRS; CDR2 reads YFSETQ. The CDR3 reads CASSLGTGFTDTQYF.

The V call is TRBV13, the J call TRBJ2-1; without DNA, the TCRdb call of TRBD2 cannot be checked. The CDR3 is made up of 18 amino acids. Looked up from germline, CDR1 is PRHDT and CDR2 is FYEKMQ (reference sequence). This chain's CDR3 is CASSATDSGGSSYNEQFF.